These 27 T cell receptor beta chains were all obtained from the same sample, sequenced in a study of HIV-infected patients and healthy controls. All unsorted peripheral T cells were captured because whole blood was used without fractionation. Alpha and beta constant-region primers primed reverse transcription of approximately 0.55 ug RNA. Alpha and beta chain libraries were made separately by chain-specific third strand synthesis with multiplexing indices. TCRdb processed the 5' RACE reads anew with MiXCR; each CDR3 protein has one entry. The table has fewer than 25,000 distinct CDR3 sequences, roughly 8.9% seen once. Source material: blood. The receptors originated from an adult in good health.

This clonotype was picked up a small number of times. The chain carries TRBV28 and TRBJ2-5; weak D call: TRBD1 (6 bases). CDR3 length: 13 residues. Trimming removed 5 bases at V and 13 bases at J, with 20 bases between. The germline CDR1 and CDR2 sequences are MDHEN and SYDVKM. The CDR3 reads CASSKPNRVQGYF. CDR3 sequence (DNA): TGTGCCAGCAGTAAACCTAACAGGGTTCAAGGGTACTTC.

Within the sample, this clonotype is medium-sized. V and J are TRBV7-9 and TRBJ2-3; D gene ambiguous. The V and J ends lost 4 bases and 0 bases respectively, with 17 bases between them. Germline V gene lookup returns CDR1 SEHNR and CDR2 FQNEAQ (reference sequence). The CDR3 extends over 17 amino acids. CDR3 bases: TGTGCCAGCAGCTCGAGAACCGTGGGTCCTAGCACAGATACGCAGTATTTT. It codes for CASSSRTVGPSTDTQYF.

By sample fraction, this clonotype is medium-sized (0.01 to 0.1%). The V and J genes are TRBV5-1 and TRBJ1-5, with D unresolved. V lost 2 bases, J lost 5 bases, and 8 bases lay in between. CDR1 SGHRS and CDR2 YFSETQ come from the germline V gene. The length of the CDR3 is 13 residues. CDR3 residues: CASSLDGYQPQHF. The CDR3 nucleotides read TGCGCCAGCAGCTTAGACGGTTATCAGCCCCAGCATTTT.

This clonotype was counted ten times or more. The chain has TRBV6-2 or TRBV6-3 and TRBJ2-5, with 11 positions matching TRBD1. CDR3 size: 14 residues. The germline gives CDR1 MNHEY, CDR2 SVGEGT. J gave up 4 bases and V 7 bases, and 5 bases lay outside the gene matches. CDR3 bases: TGTGCCAGCACCCTGGACAGGGGGCGAGAGACCCAGTACTTC. Protein product: CASTLDRGRETQYF.

This clonotype was observed many times. The chain joins TRBV30 to TRBJ1-2, with TRBD1 matching 8 bases. Germline loops: CDR1 GTSNPN, CDR2 SVGIG (reference sequence). The CDR3 runs 14 residues. The V gene end was trimmed by 4 bases and the J gene end by 4 bases; junction bases not matched to a gene: 8. This CDR3 is CAWTFGQGTYGYTF. The CDR3, as DNA: TGTGCCTGGACCTTCGGACAGGGTACCTATGGCTACACCTTC.

This clonotype showed up many times. The J gene is TRBJ1-2, the V gene TRBV7-2; D remains ambiguous. Deletions cut 6 bases from V and 0 bases from J, with 11 bases between. The CDR3 consists of 14 residues. Per germline, CDR1 SGHTA and CDR2 FQGNSA. The chain's CDR3 is CASSLDGANYGYTF. CDR3 DNA: TGTGCCAGCAGTTTGGACGGAGCTAACTATGGCTACACCTTC.

This clonotype has a handful of counts. The rearrangement uses TRBV30 and TRBJ2-7; D perhaps matches TRBD2 (6 bases). The germline gives CDR1 GTSNPN, CDR2 SVGIG (reference sequence). V lost 5 bases to trimming and J lost 6 bases, with 14 bases between them. The CDR3 is 12 residues long. The CDR3 DNA follows: TGTGCCTGGGCTCGGGGGAGTGGCGAGCAGTACTTC. Translation: CAWARGSGEQYF.

The chain uses TRBV2 and TRBJ1-5; D is ambiguous. This CDR3 is built from 15 residues. Trimming removed 3 bases at V and 4 bases at J, with 13 bases between. Germline V gene sequence: CDR1 SNHLY, CDR2 FYNNEI. CDR3 nucleotides: TGTGCCAGCAGTGATTATAACGGTCAGAATCAGCCCCAGCATTTT. As protein: CASSDYNGQNQPQHF.

This clonotype was seen repeatedly, ten times or more. CDR3 region: CASTSGSSGANVLTF. The CDR3 nucleotides are TGTGCCAGCACCTCTGGGAGCTCTGGGGCCAACGTCCTGACTTTC. V and J are TRBV6-5 and TRBJ2-6; TRBD2 is a possible D gene (5 bases). The CDR3 has 15 amino acids. Germline V gene data show CDR1 as MNHEY and CDR2 as SVGAGI. V lost 7 bases and J 0 bases, leaving 10 bases between the germline ends.

The J gene is TRBJ2-3, the V gene TRBV5-1, with D hard to call. There are 13 residues in the CDR3. Between the trimmed V and J ends, which lost 2 bases and 6 bases, there was a span of 10 bases. Per germline, CDR1 SGHRS and CDR2 YFSETQ. The CDR3 loop is CASSFIGSDTQYF. CDR3 nucleotides: TGCGCCAGCAGCTTTATTGGGTCGGATACGCAGTATTTT.

This clonotype has at least ten counts. This chain connects TRBV25-1 to TRBJ2-3; 9 nucleotides match TRBD2. V was pared by 6 bases and J by 0 bases, with 10 bases of the junction left unmatched. Germline loops: CDR1 MGHDK, CDR2 SYGVNS. The CDR3 length is 17 residues. The CDR3 spells CASRGALLAGSTDTQYF. CDR3 in DNA: TGTGCCAGCAGGGGCGCCCTACTAGCGGGCAGCACAGATACGCAGTATTTT.

By its share, this clonotype is medium-sized. This rearrangement joins TRBV6-2 or TRBV6-3 to TRBJ1-1, with TRBD1 identical over 7 bases. Germline-derived CDR1 and CDR2 are MNHEY and SVGEGT. The V gene end was trimmed by 4 bases and the J gene end by 1 base; junction bases not matched to a gene: 9. There are 16 residues in the CDR3. The CDR3 sequence: CASSSPPGQPNTEAFF. CDR3 sequence (DNA): TGTGCCAGCAGTTCTCCTCCGGGACAGCCGAACACTGAAGCTTTCTTT.

V is TRBV20-1 and J is TRBJ1-2; D may be TRBD1 (5 bases). The germline CDR1 and CDR2 sequences are DFQATT and SNEGSKA (reference sequence). CDR3 length equals 16 residues. Trimming shortened V by 0 bases and J by 4 bases, and 18 bases separated the two germline ends. The CDR3 region is CSARDFEGPWAYGYTF. The CDR3 DNA is TGCAGTGCTAGAGATTTTGAGGGGCCATGGGCCTATGGCTACACCTTC.

This clonotype was counted ten times or more. This rearrangement joins TRBV5-1 to TRBJ1-2, with a possible D match to TRBD1 (6 bases). V dropped 1 base and J dropped 6 bases, with 13 bases sitting between them. Germline assignment: CDR1 SGHRS and CDR2 YFSETQ. The CDR3 totals 14 residues. The CDR3 region is CASSLSPGEDGYTF. The CDR3 coding sequence is TGCGCCAGCAGCTTGTCTCCAGGGGAGGATGGCTACACCTTC.

In this sample, this clonotype turned up many times. This chain uses TRBV7-9 with TRBJ1-1, with no clear D. Trimming pared 5 bases from V and 1 base from J, leaving 14 bases between. Germline loops: CDR1 SEHNR, CDR2 FQNEAQ (reference sequence). The CDR3 totals 15 residues. The CDR3 here is CASSPRVDANTEAFF. The CDR3 coding sequence is TGTGCCAGCAGCCCCCGGGTGGACGCGAACACTGAAGCTTTCTTT.

At least ten counts were recorded for this clonotype. This chain connects TRBV3-1 to TRBJ1-1, with D perhaps TRBD1 (5 bases). The germline V gene has CDR1 LGHDT and CDR2 YNNKEL (reference sequence). The CDR3 has 17 amino acids. Trimming stripped 0 bases from V and 2 bases from J, with 16 bases between. For the CDR3, the DNA is TGTGCCAGCAGCCAAGATCGCCAGGACGGACATAACACTGAAGCTTTCTTT. Its protein product is CASSQDRQDGHNTEAFF.

The chain links TRBV28 to TRBJ2-3, with D possibly TRBD2 on 6 matching bases. Trimming pared 3 bases from V and 2 bases from J, leaving 9 bases between. Germline CDR1 reads MDHEN; CDR2 reads SYDVKM. This CDR3 is built from 14 residues. CDR3 region: CASSLGGATDTQYF. CDR3 sequence (DNA): TGTGCCAGCAGTTTGGGCGGGGCCACAGATACGCAGTATTTT.

The chain couples TRBV12-3 or TRBV12-4 to TRBJ2-7, with D possibly TRBD1 on 5 matching bases. The length of the CDR3 is 12 residues. V was shortened by 6 bases and J by 4 bases, with 10 bases between the two germline ends. CDR3 residues: CASRLQEYEQYF. CDR3 bases: TGTGCCAGCAGGCTACAGGAGTACGAGCAGTACTTC.

The table lists this clonotype with many counts. The chain uses TRBV2 and TRBJ1-5; TRBD1 aligns across 12 bases. The CDR3 is made up of 15 amino acids. The germline CDR1 and CDR2 sequences are SNHLY and FYNNEI. V gave up 6 bases and J gave up 5 bases; unmatched junction bases: 5. The CDR3 reads CASRTGTGGYQPQHF. The CDR3 DNA follows: TGTGCCAGCAGGACCGGGACAGGGGGCTATCAGCCCCAGCATTTT.

Many counts were recorded for this clonotype. This chain uses TRBV12-3 or TRBV12-4 with TRBJ1-2; D might be TRBD1 (6 bases). The CDR3 length is 15 residues. V was pared by 2 bases and J by 13 bases, with 23 bases between. The DNA of the CDR3 is TGTGCCAGCAGTTTAAGTGGGGGCGGTTCCAGGACTCGCACCTTC. Translation gives CASSLSGGGSRTRTF.

This chain's CDR3 is CSAPRAPFTDTQYF. CDR3 bases: TGCAGTGCTCCGAGGGCCCCTTTCACAGATACGCAGTATTTT. This sequence joins TRBV20-1 and TRBJ2-3, with D possibly TRBD2 on 5 matching bases. Between the trimmed V and J ends, which lost 5 bases and 2 bases, there was a span of 14 bases. The CDR3 is 14 amino acids. Germline loops: CDR1 DFQATT, CDR2 SNEGSKA (reference sequence).

By its share, this clonotype is medium-sized. The chain employs TRBV28 and TRBJ2-2, with D possibly TRBD1 on 6 matching bases. Per the germline V gene, CDR1 is MDHEN and CDR2 is SYDVKM. V gave up 5 bases and J gave up 4 bases, with 11 bases separating them. The CDR3 covers 14 residues. The CDR3 coding sequence is TGTGCCAGCAGTACAGGGAGAGGCACCGGGGAGCTGTTTTTT. Its translation: CASSTGRGTGELFF.

This clonotype was seen ten or more times. This chain connects TRBV5-1 to TRBJ2-5; a possible D gene is TRBD1 (6 bases). V was clipped by 4 bases and J by 0 bases, with 16 bases between them. Germline values: CDR1 SGHRS, CDR2 YFSETQ. The CDR3 sequence is 16 residues long. In nucleotides, the CDR3 is TGCGCCAGCAGCAGGGGGTCAGGGCTTTACCAAGAGACCCAGTACTTC. Protein: CASSRGSGLYQETQYF.

This clonotype was detected many times. The rearrangement joins TRBV6-2 or TRBV6-3 to TRBJ2-1; the match to TRBD2 covers 8 bases. Germline V gene lookup returns CDR1 MNHEY and CDR2 SVGEGT. V was clipped by 2 bases and J by 4 bases; unmatched bases: 7. The CDR3 consists of 16 residues. CDR3 bases: TGTGCCAGCAGTTACGGCGGGACTAGAAAATACAATGAGCAGTTCTTC. Translating it yields CASSYGGTRKYNEQFF.

This clonotype showed up many times. V and J are TRBV6-2 or TRBV6-3 and TRBJ2-1, with D tentatively TRBD1 (6 bases). CDR1 is MNHEY, CDR2 SVGEGT, per germline. The CDR3 is made up of 13 amino acids. Trimming removed 8 bases from V and 6 bases from J, with 14 bases in between. DNA of the CDR3: TGTGCCAGCGGGACACTAGGGTCCAATGAGCAGTTCTTC. It yields the protein CASGTLGSNEQFF.

This clonotype came up many times. The V and J genes are TRBV20-1 and TRBJ2-5, with 7 bases aligning to TRBD1. CDR3 length equals 13 residues. V was clipped by 1 base and J by 5 bases; unmatched bases: 4. Germline CDR1 DFQATT, CDR2 SNEGSKA (reference sequence). CDR3 DNA: TGCAGTGCTAGAGGACAGGGCTTGGAGACCCAGTACTTC. Its protein product is CSARGQGLETQYF.

By frequency in the sample, this clonotype is medium-sized. The chain links TRBV13 to TRBJ2-1, with D perhaps matching TRBD1 (5 bases). V was cut by 1 base and J by 7 bases, with 8 bases left in between. Germline-derived CDR1 and CDR2 are PRHDT and FYEKMQ (reference sequence). The CDR3 runs to 13 residues. The CDR3 DNA reads as TGTGCCAGCAGCTTAGAGGACATTAATGAGCAGTTCTTC. Protein sequence: CASSLEDINEQFF.